A selection of T cell receptor beta chains follows, all from one sample in a study of T cell changes during pregnancy in multiple sclerosis. TCRdb's copy holds only in-frame clones and misses some; the assay was immunoSEQ multiplex PCR. The repertoire holds approximately 50,000 clones, with approximately 91% as singletons. The source was peripheral blood, collected in the second trimester of pregnancy. These receptors were collected from a female donor with multiple sclerosis, enrolled in a pregnancy study. CDR3s include the opening cysteine and the closing phenylalanine or tryptophan. D genes are given only for firm matches. The size of a clone is reported for some rows only, either as once, few or many, or as a class for expanded clones.

CASSRQNNSPLHF,TGTGCCAGTAGTAGGCAGAATAATTCACCCCTCCACTTT,-,13,TRBV19,TRBJ1-6,-
CASSLGPGRGEAFF,TGTGCCAGCAGCTTAGGACCGGGTAGGGGTGAAGCTTTCTTT,-,14,TRBV7-3,TRBJ1-1,-
CASSSRRGSSYEQYF,TGTGCCAGCAGCTCCAGGCGGGGGAGCTCCTACGAGCAGTACTTC,-,15,TRBV7-2,TRBJ2-7,TRBD2
CASSLGIWDRTQNQPQHF,TGTGCCAGCAGTTTGGGGATTTGGGACAGGACACAAAATCAGCCCCAGCATTTT,-,18,TRBV2,TRBJ1-5,TRBD1
CASSSYPAGTGVQPQHF,TGTGCCAGCAGCTCATACCCCGCGGGGACAGGGGTTCAGCCCCAGCATTTT,-,17,TRBV11-2,TRBJ1-5,TRBD1
CASSFRSSGGQKFF,TGTGCCAGCAGCTTCCGTAGTAGCGGGGGGCAAAAGTTCTTC,-,14,TRBV7-2,TRBJ2-1,TRBD2
CASSLGEVGQPQHF,TGCGCCAGCAGCTTGGGTGAGGTTGGTCAGCCCCAGCATTTT,few,14,TRBV5-1,TRBJ1-5,-
CASSPPGTGGYTGELFF,TGTGCCAGCAGCCCGCCCGGGACTGGGGGATACACCGGGGAGCTGTTTTTT,-,17,TRBV11-2,TRBJ2-2,-
CASSADPAGTTDTQYF,TGCGCCAGCAGCGCCGATCCTGCCGGGACTACAGATACGCAGTATTTT,-,16,TRBV5-1,TRBJ2-3,-
CASTQGLNTEAFF,TGTGCCAGCACCCAGGGCTTGAACACTGAAGCTTTCTTT,-,13,TRBV28,TRBJ1-1,-
CASSEDSFHSGNTIYF,TGTGCCAGCAGCGAGGACAGTTTCCACTCTGGAAACACCATATATTTT,once,16,TRBV9,TRBJ1-3,-
CASSYGGHEQYF,TGTGCCAGCAGTTACGGCGGCCACGAGCAGTACTTC,-,12,TRBV6-5,TRBJ2-7,-
CASRGETGTIYF,TGCGCCAGTCGGGGGGAGACTGGTACCATATATTTT,-,12,TRBV5-1,TRBJ1-3,-
CASSNGYGQPQHF,TGTGCTAGCAGCAACGGGTATGGTCAGCCCCAGCATTTT,-,13,TRBV7-7,TRBJ1-5,-
CASSLAYRSGYTF,TGTGCCAGCAGTTTAGCCTACAGGAGCGGCTACACCTTC,-,13,TRBV27,TRBJ1-2,-
CASSPPNRGNTEAFF,TGTGCCAGCTCACCCCCGAACAGGGGGAACACTGAAGCTTTCTTT,-,15,TRBV18,TRBJ1-1,TRBD1
CASSPGQGSKVEYF,TGTGCCAGCAGTCCCGGACAGGGATCCAAAGTCGAGTACTTC,-,14,TRBV5-6,TRBJ2-7,TRBD1
CASSPSRQGLALANYGYTF,TGTGCCAGCTCACCGTCTAGACAGGGCCTAGCCTTAGCTAACTATGGCTACACCTTC,-,19,TRBV18,TRBJ1-2,TRBD1
CASSFRSSGTSYNEQFF,TGTGCCAGTAGTTTCCGGAGTAGCGGGACCTCCTACAATGAGCAGTTCTTC,once,17,TRBV19,TRBJ2-1,TRBD2
CASSITPAGVSRQYF,TGTGCCAGTAGTATAACCCCAGCGGGGGTAAGCAGGCAGTACTTC,-,15,TRBV19,TRBJ2-7,TRBD2
CASSSVFGGEVGYTF,TGTGCCAGCAGCTCCGTATTCGGGGGGGAGGTTGGCTACACCTTC,-,15,TRBV5-4,TRBJ1-2,-
CASSQVGKGGDGEQFF,TGCGCCAGCAGCCAAGTTGGGAAGGGAGGGGACGGTGAGCAGTTCTTC,-,16,TRBV4-3,TRBJ2-1,TRBD2
CAISESEGWTEAFF,TGTGCCATCAGTGAGTCGGAGGGCTGGACTGAAGCTTTCTTT,once,14,TRBV10-3,TRBJ1-1,-
CASSGGRGPGANVLTF,TGTGCCAGCAGCGGAGGCAGGGGACCTGGGGCCAACGTCCTGACTTTC,-,16,TRBV9,TRBJ2-6,-
CSVASQGWAYGYTF,TGCAGCGTTGCTTCCCAGGGATGGGCCTATGGCTACACCTTC,-,14,TRBV29-1,TRBJ1-2,-
CASSLSEQGFAKNIQYF,TGCGCCAGCAGCCTTTCAGAACAGGGATTCGCCAAAAACATTCAGTACTTC,-,17,TRBV4-1,TRBJ2-4,-
CASTGDLDNSPLHF,TGTGCCAGTACCGGGGATCTTGATAATTCACCCCTCCACTTT,-,14,TRBV19,TRBJ1-6,-
CASSIDPRGDTQYF,TGTGCCAGTAGTATAGATCCAAGGGGAGATACGCAGTATTTT,-,14,TRBV19,TRBJ2-3,-
CASSGIHTPYNEQFF,TGTGCCAGCAGTGGCATACACACCCCCTACAATGAGCAGTTCTTC,-,15,TRBV9,TRBJ2-1,-
CASSSPDRDGNTF,TGTGCCAGCAGTTCCCCCGACAGGGACGGAAACACCTTC,-,13,TRBV6-5,TRBJ1-2,TRBD1
CASSLGFGGTEAFF,TGTGCCAGCAGCTTAGGATTCGGGGGAACTGAAGCTTTCTTT,-,14,TRBV7-8,TRBJ1-1,-
CASSVTGDYGYTF,TGTGCCAGCAGCGTGACAGGAGACTATGGCTACACCTTC,-,13,TRBV7-2,TRBJ1-2,-
CASSIQPGLPETQYF,TGTGCCAGCAGCATCCAGCCGGGACTACCAGAGACCCAGTACTTC,-,15,TRBV7-3,TRBJ2-5,TRBD2
CASELAGGYEQFF,TGTGCCAGCGAACTAGCGGGGGGCTATGAGCAGTTCTTC,-,13,TRBV18,TRBJ2-1,TRBD2
CASSPEGAYGYTF,TGCGCCAGCAGCCCCGAGGGGGCCTATGGCTACACCTTC,-,13,TRBV5-1,TRBJ1-2,TRBD1
CATRDRVPSPLHF,TGTGCCACTCGGGACAGGGTTCCTTCACCCCTCCACTTT,-,13,TRBV19,TRBJ1-6,TRBD1
CASGVGGRTGELFF,TGTGCCAGCGGCGTGGGGGGGCGCACCGGGGAGCTGTTTTTT,-,14,TRBV9,TRBJ2-2,-
CASSFGQGGAYEQYF,TGTGCCAGCAGCTTCGGACAGGGGGGTGCCTACGAGCAGTACTTC,-,15,TRBV7-3,TRBJ2-7,TRBD1